These 19 T cell receptor beta chains originate from one sample sequenced in a study of T cell responses to AZD1222 COVID-19 vaccine. Libraries were prepared by immunoSEQ multiplex PCR; TCRdb keeps only in-frame clonotypes and omits some of them. The sample lists under 150,000 clones; 90% to 95% were seen once. The starting material was peripheral blood, obtained on day 0 of AZD1222 vaccination. The source is an adult in good health.

The rearrangement links TRBV14 to TRBJ2-6; the match to TRBD1 covers 10 bases. The ends lost 8 bases at V and 4 bases at J; junction bases unmatched: 2. CDR1 SGHDN and CDR2 FVKESK come from the germline V gene. This CDR3 has 14 residues. The CDR3 spells CASRGQGGANVLTF. DNA of the CDR3: TGTGCCAGCCGGGGACAGGGGGGGGCCAACGTCCTGACTTTC.

CDR3: CASSSKIAGTELYNYGYTF. DNA for the CDR3: TGTGCCAGCAGCTCCAAGATCGCCGGGACAGAGCTGTATAACTATGGCTACACCTTC. This chain links TRBV7-2 with TRBJ1-2, with 7 bases fitting TRBD1. The CDR3 has 19 amino acids. Losses at the gene ends were 4 bases for V and 1 base for J; bases not matched to a gene: 18. The germline V gene encodes CDR1 SGHTA and CDR2 FQGNSA.

The CDR3 is CASSQDLRTDFNYGYTF. In nucleotides, the CDR3 is TGCGCCAGCAGCCAAGACCTCCGGACAGACTTTAACTATGGCTACACCTTC. V and J are TRBV4-3 and TRBJ1-2; D might be TRBD1 (6 bases). Per germline, CDR1 LGHNA and CDR2 YSLEER. CDR3 length: 17 residues. V dropped 0 bases and J dropped 1 base, with 15 bases sitting between them.

The V gene is TRBV5-5, the J gene TRBJ1-2; 8 bases line up with TRBD1. Germline assignment: CDR1 SGHKS and CDR2 YYEKEE (reference sequence). There are 17 residues in the CDR3. V was clipped by 4 bases and J by 2 bases; unmatched bases: 13. The CDR3: CASSKKTGQGYNYGYTF. In DNA form, the CDR3 reads TGTGCCAGCAGCAAAAAAACCGGACAGGGATACAACTATGGCTACACCTTC.

CDR3 nucleotide sequence: TGTGCCAGCAGCCGGAGTCACACTGAAGCTTTCTTT. It is translated as CASSRSHTEAFF. The chain is built from TRBV7-2 and TRBJ1-1; the D is unclear. CDR1 is SGHTA and CDR2 is FQGNSA in the germline V gene. This CDR3 spans 12 amino acids. The V end lost 5 bases, the J end lost 3 bases, and 7 bases lay between the germline ends.

This chain links TRBV15 with TRBJ1-5, with 10 bases aligning to TRBD1. The germline V gene encodes CDR1 LNHNV and CDR2 YYDKDF (reference sequence). V shed 3 bases, J shed 5 bases, and the junction held 7 bases outside the gene matches. This CDR3 comprises 16 residues. CDR3 DNA: TGTGCCACCAGCAGCGGGACAGGGGAGGGCTATCAGCCCCAGCATTTT. Encoded protein: CATSSGTGEGYQPQHF.

This chain joins TRBV5-8 and TRBJ1-4; D is unresolved. Germline assignment: CDR1 SGHTS and CDR2 YDEGEE. V dropped 4 bases and J dropped 1 base, with 8 bases sitting between them. The CDR3 is 14 amino acids. This CDR3 reads CASSRVITNEKLFF. The CDR3 DNA reads as TGTGCCAGCAGCAGGGTCATAACTAATGAAAAACTGTTTTTT.

The chain combines TRBV19 with TRBJ2-7; 8 nucleotides align to TRBD1. Losses at the gene ends were 4 bases for V and 5 bases for J; bases not matched to a gene: 10. The CDR3 extends over 15 amino acids. The germline V gene has CDR1 LNHDA and CDR2 SQIVND (reference sequence). For the CDR3, the DNA is TGTGCCAGTAGTACGTACAGGGGGTTTGGGGACGAGCAGTACTTC. This sequence encodes CASSTYRGFGDEQYF.

The rearrangement uses TRBV4-2 and TRBJ2-5; TRBD2 matches 9 bases. V was clipped by 1 base and J by 3 bases; unmatched bases: 3. In germline, CDR1 is LGHNA, CDR2 YNFKEQ. The CDR3 contains 15 residues. CDR3 coding DNA: TGTGCCAGCAGCCAAGTGGTAGCGGGAGAAGAGACCCAGTACTTC. This translates into CASSQVVAGEETQYF.

V gene TRBV12-3 or TRBV12-4 combines with J gene TRBJ2-1; D might be TRBD2 (6 bases). V was clipped by 5 bases and J by 13 bases, with 18 bases between them. The length of the CDR3 is 13 residues. CDR3 DNA sequence: TGTGCCAGCAGTCTATTCTACCGGGACTTTCAGTTCTTC. As protein: CASSLFYRDFQFF.

This sequence joins TRBV3-1 (or the pseudogene TRBV3-2) and TRBJ2-3; unclear D gene. With 2 bases removed from V and 0 bases from J, the gap between germline ends came to 12 bases. Germline V gives CDR1 LGHDT, CDR2 YNNKEL (reference sequence). This CDR3 has 16 residues. The CDR3 spells CASSQNSVSSTDTQYF. The CDR3, as DNA: TGTGCCAGCAGCCAAAACTCGGTTAGTAGCACAGATACGCAGTATTTT.

The chain employs TRBV4-3 and TRBJ1-6; D is unclear. The V end was cut by 0 bases, the J end by 0 bases, with 9 bases between. This CDR3 contains 17 residues. Germline CDR1 reads LGHNA; CDR2 reads YSLEER. The CDR3 spells CASSQEWASSYNSPLHF. Here the CDR3 DNA reads TGCGCCAGCAGCCAAGAGTGGGCGAGCTCCTATAATTCACCCCTCCACTTT.

This chain uses TRBV7-9 with TRBJ2-1, with a weak D call TRBD2 (7 bases). The CDR3 has 15 residues. V lost 2 bases to trimming and J lost 3 bases, with 11 bases between them. The germline CDR1 and CDR2 sequences are SEHNR and FQNEAQ (reference sequence). The CDR3 region is CASSLSGEGYNEQFF. CDR3 in DNA: TGTGCCAGCAGCTTATCAGGGGAGGGCTACAATGAGCAGTTCTTC.

The chain links TRBV20-1 to TRBJ2-7; no reliable D call. The CDR3 consists of 11 residues. Germline V gene data show CDR1 as DFQATT and CDR2 as SNEGSKA (reference sequence). V shed 1 base and J shed 6 bases, with 7 bases lying between them. The CDR3 DNA follows: TGCAGTGCTAGAGTTGGGTCCGAGCAGTACTTC. As protein: CSARVGSEQYF.

V usage is TRBV20-1 and J usage is TRBJ2-1; 9 nucleotides match TRBD1. After removal of 6 bases from V and 4 bases from J, the junction contained 16 bases not matched to a gene. Looked up from germline, CDR1 is DFQATT and CDR2 is SNEGSKA (reference sequence). The CDR3 is 17 amino acids. The CDR3 DNA sequence: TGCAGTGCCAGTCACCGGGACAGGGTATCACCTTACAATGAGCAGTTCTTC. Translating gives CSASHRDRVSPYNEQFF.

The CDR3 bases are TGTGCCAGTCAGGGACTAGCGGCCGCCGGGGGTGCCAAAAACATTCAGTACTTC. Protein product: CASQGLAAAGGAKNIQYF. The gene calls are TRBV19 and TRBJ2-4; TRBD2 matches 11 bases. The CDR3 totals 18 residues. V shed 8 bases, J shed 1 base, and the junction held 13 bases outside the gene matches. Germline CDR1 is LNHDA and CDR2 is SQIVND (reference sequence).

The rearrangement joins TRBV2 to TRBJ1-2, with a tentative D call TRBD1 (5 bases). Germline CDR1 and CDR2: SNHLY and FYNNEI. This CDR3 is 13 amino acids long. V shed 4 bases and J shed 4 bases, with 10 bases lying between them. The CDR3 nucleotides read TGTGCCAGCAGTGTAGAGGGGCCCTATGGCTACACCTTC. Translating it yields CASSVEGPYGYTF. The full variable domain, in which reference TRBV2 and TRBJ1-2 provide the parts outside the CDR3, is EPEVTQTPSHQVTQMGQEVILRCVPISNHLYFYWYRQILGQKVEFLVSFYNNEISEKSEIFDDQFSVERPDGSNFTLKIRSTKLEDSAMYFCASSVEGPYGYTFGSGTRLTVV.

Notes on this clone: The final CDR3 position lacks the conserved phenylalanine or tryptophan, pointing to a likely read error. Because the CDR3's place on the DNA is in doubt, the DNA is left out and the CDR3 is given as listed by TCRdb. The chain uses TRBV5-1 and TRBJ2-7; the D call TRBD2 from the table was never checked on the DNA. The CDR3 totals 8 residues, both ends included. Germline CDR1 SGHRS, CDR2 YFSETQ. This CDR3 is CASSDPGG.

This sequence joins TRBV5-1 and TRBJ2-5; D may be TRBD2 (6 bases). Germline loops: CDR1 SGHRS, CDR2 YFSETQ. V dropped 3 bases and J dropped 3 bases, with 12 bases sitting between them. This CDR3 comprises 14 residues. CDR3 in DNA: TGCGCCAGCAGCTCGGGACTTCCTAAAGAGACCCAGTACTTC. Amino acids: CASSSGLPKETQYF.